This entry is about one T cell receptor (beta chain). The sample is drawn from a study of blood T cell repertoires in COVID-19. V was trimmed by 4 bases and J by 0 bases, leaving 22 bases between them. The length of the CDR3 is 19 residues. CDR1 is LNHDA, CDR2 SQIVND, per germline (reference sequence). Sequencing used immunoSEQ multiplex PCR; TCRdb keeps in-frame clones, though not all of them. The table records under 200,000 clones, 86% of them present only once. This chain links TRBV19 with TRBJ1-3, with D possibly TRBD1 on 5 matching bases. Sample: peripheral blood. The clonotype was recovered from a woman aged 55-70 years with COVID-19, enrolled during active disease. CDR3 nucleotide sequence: TGTGCCAGTAGTAAAGGGTTGACCGGGACTCCAGGCTCTGGAAACACCATATATTTT. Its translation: CASSKGLTGTPGSGNTIYF. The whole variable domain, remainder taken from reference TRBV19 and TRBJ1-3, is DGGITQSPKYLFRKEGQNVTLSCEQNLNHDAMYWYRQDPGQGLRLIYYSQIVNDFQKGDIAEGYSVSREKKESFPLTVTSAQKNPTAFYLCASSKGLTGTPGSGNTIYFGEGSWLTVV.